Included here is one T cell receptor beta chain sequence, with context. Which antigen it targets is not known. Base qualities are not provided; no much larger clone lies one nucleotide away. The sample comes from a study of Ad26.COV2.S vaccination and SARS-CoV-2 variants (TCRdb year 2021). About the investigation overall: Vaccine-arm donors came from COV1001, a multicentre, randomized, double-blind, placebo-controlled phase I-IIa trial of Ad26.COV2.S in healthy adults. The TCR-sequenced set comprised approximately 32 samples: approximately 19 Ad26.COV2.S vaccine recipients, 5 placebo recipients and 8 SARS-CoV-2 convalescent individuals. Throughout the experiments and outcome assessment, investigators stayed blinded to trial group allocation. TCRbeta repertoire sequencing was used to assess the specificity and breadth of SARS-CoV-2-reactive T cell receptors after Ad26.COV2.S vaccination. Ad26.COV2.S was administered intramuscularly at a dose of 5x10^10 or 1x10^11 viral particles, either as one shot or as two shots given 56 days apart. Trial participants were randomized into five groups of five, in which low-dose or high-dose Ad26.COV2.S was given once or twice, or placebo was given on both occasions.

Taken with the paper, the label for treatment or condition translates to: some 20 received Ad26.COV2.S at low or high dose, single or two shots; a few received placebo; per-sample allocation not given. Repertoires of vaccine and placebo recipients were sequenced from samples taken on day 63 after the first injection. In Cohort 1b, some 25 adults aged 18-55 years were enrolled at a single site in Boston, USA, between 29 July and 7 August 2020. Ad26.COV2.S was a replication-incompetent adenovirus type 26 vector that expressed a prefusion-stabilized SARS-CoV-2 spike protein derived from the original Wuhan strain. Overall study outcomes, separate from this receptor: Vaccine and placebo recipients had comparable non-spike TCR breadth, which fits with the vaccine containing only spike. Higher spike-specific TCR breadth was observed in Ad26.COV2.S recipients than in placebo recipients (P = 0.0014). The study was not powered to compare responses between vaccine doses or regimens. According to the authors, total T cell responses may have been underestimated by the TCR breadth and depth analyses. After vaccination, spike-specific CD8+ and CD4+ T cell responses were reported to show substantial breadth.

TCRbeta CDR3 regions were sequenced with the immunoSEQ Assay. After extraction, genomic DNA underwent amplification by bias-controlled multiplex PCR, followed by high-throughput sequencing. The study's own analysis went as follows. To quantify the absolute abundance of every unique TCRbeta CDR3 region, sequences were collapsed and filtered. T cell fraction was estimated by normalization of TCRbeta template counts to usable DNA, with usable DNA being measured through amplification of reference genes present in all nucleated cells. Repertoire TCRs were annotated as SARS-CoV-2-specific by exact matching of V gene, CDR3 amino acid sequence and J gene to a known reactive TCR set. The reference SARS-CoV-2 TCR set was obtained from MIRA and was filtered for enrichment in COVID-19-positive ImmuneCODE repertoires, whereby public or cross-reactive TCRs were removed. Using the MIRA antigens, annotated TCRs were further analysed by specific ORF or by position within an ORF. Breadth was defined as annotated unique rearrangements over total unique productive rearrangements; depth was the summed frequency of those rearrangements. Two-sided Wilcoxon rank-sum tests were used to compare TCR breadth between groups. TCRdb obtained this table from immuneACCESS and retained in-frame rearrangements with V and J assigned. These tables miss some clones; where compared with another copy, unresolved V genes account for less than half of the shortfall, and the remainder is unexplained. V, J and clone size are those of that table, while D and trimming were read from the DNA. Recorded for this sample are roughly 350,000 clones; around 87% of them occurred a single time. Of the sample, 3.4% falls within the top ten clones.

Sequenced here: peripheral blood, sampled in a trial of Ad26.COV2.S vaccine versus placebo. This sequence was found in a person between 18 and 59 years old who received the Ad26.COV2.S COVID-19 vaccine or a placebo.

CDR3 reads: CASSSPGRYGYTF. The base sequence is TGTGCCAGCAGCTCTCCCGGTCGGTATGGCTACACCTTC. The V and J genes are TRBV9 and TRBJ1-2; the D segment cannot be called with confidence. The V and J ends are trimmed by 4 bases and 5 bases, leaving 12 bases between them. CDR1 and CDR2, looked up from the germline V gene, are SGDLS and YYNGEE. There are 13 amino acids in the CDR3, from cysteine to phenylalanine inclusive. Just CDR3 DNA is preserved here, 39 bases in frame from base 1.